This is a list of T cell receptor beta chains from one sample in a study of OX40 agonist ivuxolimab in advanced cancers. TCRdb's table, derived via immunoSEQ multiplex PCR, lists solely in-frame clones and lacks some. The sample includes about 56,000 clones, 65% to 90% of them seen just once. The sequencing here drew on CD4+ or CD8+ T cells sorted from blood, taken in a trial of the OX40 agonist ivuxolimab. The receptors were sampled from an adult with an advanced solid tumor such as melanoma, head and neck, liver or kidney cancer. CDR3s include the opening cysteine and the closing phenylalanine or tryptophan. A D gene is named only where the DNA matches it firmly. Clone size is stated in some rows and not others, as once, few, many or a class when expanded.

V: TRBV30
J: TRBJ1-1
D: .
length: 14
size: .
CDR3: CAWTKGRLNTEAFF
DNA: TGTGCCTGGACCAAAGGCAGGTTGAACACTGAAGCTTTCTTT

V: TRBV10-1
J: TRBJ1-1
D: .
length: 12
size: .
CDR3: CASSGENTEAFF
DNA: TGCGCCAGTTCGGGGGAGAACACTGAAGCTTTCTTT

V: TRBV7-2
J: TRBJ2-5
D: .
length: 12
size: few
CDR3: CASSVVQETQYF
DNA: TGTGCCAGCAGCGTCGTACAAGAGACCCAGTACTTC

V: TRBV7-9
J: TRBJ2-1
D: .
length: 16
size: .
CDR3: CASSLVAGPNRNEQFF
DNA: TGTGCCAGCAGCTTAGTCGCGGGCCCTAACAGGAATGAGCAGTTCTTC

V: TRBV5-1
J: TRBJ1-1
D: TRBD1
length: 11
size: once
CDR3: CATSSGGQAFF
DNA: TGCGCCACCTCATCAGGGGGGCAAGCTTTCTTT

V: TRBV6-1
J: TRBJ2-7
D: TRBD2
length: 14
size: .
CDR3: CASSSSGTSGRHDF
DNA: TGTGCCAGCAGTTCCTCCGGGACTAGCGGGAGACATGACTTC

V: TRBV7-2
J: TRBJ2-1
D: .
length: 11
size: .
CDR3: CASSLPGEQFF
DNA: TGTGCCAGCAGCTTACCGGGCGAGCAGTTCTTC

V: TRBV19
J: TRBJ1-2
D: TRBD1
length: 15
size: .
CDR3: CASSLGTGREYGYTF
DNA: TGTGCCAGTAGTCTGGGGACAGGCAGGGAGTATGGCTACACCTTC

V: TRBV6-5
J: TRBJ1-1
D: .
length: 14
size: .
CDR3: CASSLGGRNTEAFF
DNA: TGTGCCAGCAGCCTCGGGGGGCGGAACACTGAAGCTTTCTTT

V: TRBV27
J: TRBJ2-6
D: .
length: 19
size: .
CDR3: CASRRRSGTGPSGANVLTF
DNA: TGTGCCAGCAGGAGGAGGTCCGGGACCGGCCCATCTGGGGCCAACGTCCTGACTTTC

V: TRBV29-1
J: TRBJ1-1
D: .
length: 13
size: .
CDR3: CSVEDLSGAVAFF
DNA: TGCAGCGTTGAAGATCTTTCCGGGGCAGTAGCTTTCTTT

V: TRBV2
J: TRBJ2-2
D: .
length: 15
size: .
CDR3: CASSRLVANTGELFF
DNA: TGTGCCAGCAGTCGCCTGGTCGCGAACACCGGGGAGCTGTTTTTT

V: TRBV7-7
J: TRBJ1-3
D: .
length: 13
size: .
CDR3: CASSPSAGNTIYF
DNA: TGTGCCAGCAGCCCTTCGGCTGGAAACACCATATATTTT

V: TRBV11-2
J: TRBJ2-1
D: TRBD1
length: 15
size: .
CDR3: CASRIRWDRGDRLFF
DNA: TGTGCCAGCAGAATTAGGTGGGACAGGGGGGATAGGCTGTTCTTC

V: TRBV27
J: TRBJ1-1
D: TRBD1
length: 15
size: .
CDR3: CASSPGDRGGTEAFF
DNA: TGTGCCAGCAGTCCCGGGGACAGGGGAGGGACTGAAGCTTTCTTT